This T cell receptor beta chain comes out of a study of T-cell memory formation after mild COVID-19. This CDR3 spans 13 amino acids. V lost 6 bases and J lost 1, with 12 bases in between. From germline, CDR1 is DFQATT and CDR2 SNEGSKA (reference sequence). Barcoded TCR alpha and TCR beta cDNA libraries with UMIs came from 5'RACE using constant-segment primers. TCRdb analysed the 5' RACE reads with MiXCR anew, one entry per CDR3 protein. The table has approximately 400,000 distinct CDR3 sequences, 20% to 25% seen once. Material for sequencing was PBMCs or a T cell subset sorted from them (not recorded which). The chain carries TRBV20-1 and TRBJ1-1, with D possibly being TRBD1 (6 bases). The origin of this receptor is an adult woman who had mild COVID-19 (a few samples of this study predate the infection). Cell type and time point are not known. CDR3 sequence: CSASQQGNTEAFF. For the CDR3, the DNA is TGCAGTGCCTCGCAACAGGGGAACACTGAAGCTTTCTTT.